This TCR beta chain was captured in a study of T-cell memory formation after mild COVID-19 listed by TCRdb under 2021. As for the study more broadly: TCR sequence clusters from the two donors were found to be largely donor specific. The cohort was made up of two young adult volunteers, one female and one male, who were previously healthy. Longitudinal TCRalpha and TCRbeta repertoire sequencing tracked T-cell clones expanding and contracting after mild COVID-19 in a couple of donors.

PBMCs were isolated by Ficoll-Paque density gradient centrifugation. A word on this clonotype: Its binding antigen is unknown. No clone much larger than this one lies a single base away; base qualities are absent.

The study at large found these results: The study included only a couple of mild cases, and larger cohorts that include severe cases with pre-infection samples were judged to be necessary. Some responding clones were found in pre-infection memory, which suggests that pre-existing cross-reactive memory T cells took part in the SARS-CoV-2 response. SARS-CoV-2 specificity was not confirmed for the second-wave clones peaking on day 37. Contracting CD4+ clones were found mainly in CM and EM memory subsets, while CD8+ clones were enriched in EMRA. Clones that contracted from day 15 to 85 showed balanced CD4/CD8 phenotypes, whereas a second wave of clones that expanded from day 15 to 37 leaned towards CD4+.

TCRdb records Illumina NovaSeq 6000 as the sequencer. TCRalpha and TCRbeta cDNA libraries were constructed by 5'RACE with constant-segment primers, with sample barcodes and unique molecular identifiers being introduced. RNA was extracted from every sample with Trizol reagent. Library amplification was performed in two PCR steps, and a second sample barcode and Illumina TruSeq adapters were introduced in the second step. Sequencing of the libraries was done on an Illumina NovaSeq, producing 2 x 150 bp paired-end reads. Concerning the study's data processing: Reads were demultiplexed and collapsed into UMI-guided consensus sequences with migec v1.2.7. Using mixcr v2.1.11, UMI consensuses were aligned to TRA and TRB V and J templates and then assembled into clonotypes. A clonotype was counted as expanded or contracted only when both edgeR and NoisET called the clonotype significant, with the noise models trained on biological replicates. For edgeR calls, the cutoffs were a false discovery rate-adjusted p below 0.01 and a log2 fold-change threshold of 1. As an exploratory analysis of dynamics, PCA with hierarchical clustering was applied to max-normalized trajectories of the 1000 most abundant clonotypes. Separately sequenced CD4+ and CD8+ repertoires were used to assign the CD4 or CD8 phenotype of responding clones. TCRdb took the public reads, trimmed them with fastp at Q25, ran MiXCR for clone calling and kept in-frame beta chains. Rows matching on CDR3 protein sequence are summarized as one entry with the most common DNA and genes. TCRdb's processing, not the authors' own work, is the source of the V and J calls. The sample table holds around 340,000 distinct CDR3 sequences, of which roughly 13% were seen once. The ten biggest clones cover approximately 22% of the sample.

The CDR3 runs 15 residues from the cysteine to the phenylalanine. The read is trimmed to its CDR3 DNA, 45 bases read in frame from base 1. From a lookup of the germline V gene, CDR1 and CDR2 are SGHTA and FQGNSA. The trim is 3 bases for V and 2 bases for J, with a gap of 13 bases between the germline ends. The rearranged chain carries TRBV7-2 and TRBJ1-2; TRBD1 is a weak D gene call, 5 bases matching. The sequence was collected from a man aged 18-30 years who had mild COVID-19 (a few samples of this study predate the infection). The sample titles of this study are shuffled in the database, so cell type and time point are left out; the donor was told from shared clones. Sequenced material: PBMCs or a T cell subset sorted from them (not recorded which). The CDR3 reads as follows: CASSFSFSGNYGYTF. The sequenced DNA: TGTGCCAGCAGCTTTTCATTTTCAGGGAACTATGGCTACACCTTC.